Below, one T cell receptor (beta chain) is given with its context. This clonotype was found many times. No antigen is known for it. No base quality information exists; no much larger clone differs at one position. These data are taken from a study of early T cells in non-severe SARS-CoV-2 infection (dated by TCRdb to the early 2020s). Turning to the overall study: TCR sequencing used bulk RNA from unsorted whole blood, so alpha and beta chains could not be paired.

V and J lose 4 bases and 10 bases, and a span of 29 bases separates them. Via the germline V gene, CDR1 is MNHEY and CDR2 SVGEGT. From cysteine to phenylalanine, the CDR3 is 18 amino acids long. Of all the DNA, just the CDR3 is kept, 54 bases in frame from base 1. On the study overall, not on this receptor specifically: VDJdb matching was skewed toward anti-spike CD8 responses and likely underestimated virus-specific expansions, missing private and CD4 specificities.

The library came from 5' RACE. These reads were obtained on a NextSeq 500. Unique molecular identifiers were attached to individual cDNA molecules in the TCR library protocol so that sequencing error and PCR bias could be corrected. Both TCR alpha and beta chains were sequenced, and tight co-correlation was observed between alpha and beta sequence abundances in each sample. The source study handled its data this way. Decombinator V4 was used to annotate TCR sequences for V gene, J gene and CDR3. Expanded TCRs were defined as changing significantly between any two time points under a Poisson model with p below 0.0001. TCR abundances were normalised to the total number of TCRs sequenced in each sample and reported as counts per million. MAIT TCRs were defined by TRAV1-2 paired with TRAJ12, TRAJ20 or TRAJ33, and iNKT TCRs by TRAV10 paired with TRAJ18. VDJdb, accessed on 1 November 2021, was searched for TCRs annotated for CMV, EBV and SARS-CoV-2, and TCRs annotated for more than one antigen were excluded. The public reads were reprocessed in TCRdb via fastp at Q25 and MiXCR, keeping in-frame beta chains. Each CDR3 protein gets just one entry, which takes the most common genes and DNA from the rows behind it. What appears here as the V and J calls and clone size reflects TCRdb's work, not the paper's. The table for this sample lists about 60,000 distinct CDR3 sequences; about 9.1% of them were counted only once. The top ten constitute under 9% of the sample.

Set within a cohort of healthcare workers in London, UK, this nested case-control study involved weekly PCR testing of nasopharyngeal swabs along with blood sampling. Healthcare workers were recruited during the week of the UK lockdown, between 23 and 31 March 2020, and followed weekly for up to roughly 16 weeks. The source of this sequence is an adult who was a healthcare worker with PCR-confirmed SARS-CoV-2 infection or an uninfected control (not recorded which). Recombination linked TRBV6-2 or TRBV6-3 to TRBJ2-1; perhaps TRBD2 is the D gene, with 6 bases matching. Sequences were obtained from whole blood. The CDR3: CASSLYGGGVGPYQEQFF. The DNA sequence follows: TGTGCCAGCAGTTTATATGGAGGAGGGGTTGGTCCGTACCAAGAGCAGTTCTTC.